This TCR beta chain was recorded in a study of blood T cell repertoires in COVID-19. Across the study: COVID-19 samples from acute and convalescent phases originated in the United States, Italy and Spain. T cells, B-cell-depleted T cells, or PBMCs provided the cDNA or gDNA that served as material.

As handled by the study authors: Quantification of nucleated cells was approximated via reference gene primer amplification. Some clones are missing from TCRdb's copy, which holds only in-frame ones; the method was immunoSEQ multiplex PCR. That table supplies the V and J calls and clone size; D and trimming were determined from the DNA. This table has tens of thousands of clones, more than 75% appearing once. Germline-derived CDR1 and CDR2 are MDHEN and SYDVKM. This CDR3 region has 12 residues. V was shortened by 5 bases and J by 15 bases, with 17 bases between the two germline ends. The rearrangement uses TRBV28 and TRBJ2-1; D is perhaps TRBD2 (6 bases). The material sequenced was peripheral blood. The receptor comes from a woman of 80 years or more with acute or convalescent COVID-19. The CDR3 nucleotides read TGTGCCAGCAGTGTGGGGACCCTCGGGGGGTTCTTC. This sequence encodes CASSVGTLGGFF.